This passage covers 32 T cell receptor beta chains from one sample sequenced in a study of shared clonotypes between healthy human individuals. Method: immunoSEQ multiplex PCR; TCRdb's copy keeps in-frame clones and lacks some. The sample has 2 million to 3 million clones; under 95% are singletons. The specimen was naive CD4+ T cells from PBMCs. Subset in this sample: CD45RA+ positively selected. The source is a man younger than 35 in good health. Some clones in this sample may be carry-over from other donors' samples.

CDR3 protein: CASSINLAGLGSYNEQFF. The CDR3 region has the DNA TGTGCCAGTAGTATAAACCTAGCGGGATTAGGCTCCTACAATGAGCAGTTCTTC. The J gene is TRBJ2-1, the V gene TRBV19, with 9 positions matching TRBD2. Germline assignment: CDR1 LNHDA and CDR2 SQIVND (reference sequence). After removal of 2 bases from V and 0 bases from J, the junction contained 8 bases not matched to a gene. This CDR3 is built from 18 residues.

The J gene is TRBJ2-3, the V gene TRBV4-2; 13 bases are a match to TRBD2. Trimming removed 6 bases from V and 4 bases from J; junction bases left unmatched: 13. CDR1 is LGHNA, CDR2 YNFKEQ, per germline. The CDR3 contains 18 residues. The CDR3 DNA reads TGTGCCAGCAGTAAGACTACTGGGACTAGCGGGGACCCAGATACGCAGTATTTT. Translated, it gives CASSKTTGTSGDPDTQYF.

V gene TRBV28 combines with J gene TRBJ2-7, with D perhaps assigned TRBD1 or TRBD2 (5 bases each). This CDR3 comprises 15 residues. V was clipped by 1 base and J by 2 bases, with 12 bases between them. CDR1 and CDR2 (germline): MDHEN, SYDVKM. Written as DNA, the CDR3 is TGTGCCAGCAGTTTATTTGGGACCGACCCCTACGAGCAGTACTTC. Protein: CASSLFGTDPYEQYF.

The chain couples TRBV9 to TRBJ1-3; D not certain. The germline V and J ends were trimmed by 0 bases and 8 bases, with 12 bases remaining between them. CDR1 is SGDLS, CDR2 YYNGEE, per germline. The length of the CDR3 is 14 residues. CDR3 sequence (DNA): TGTGCCAGCAGCGTAGATCCCCGGGTAGACACCATATATTTT. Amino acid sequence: CASSVDPRVDTIYF.

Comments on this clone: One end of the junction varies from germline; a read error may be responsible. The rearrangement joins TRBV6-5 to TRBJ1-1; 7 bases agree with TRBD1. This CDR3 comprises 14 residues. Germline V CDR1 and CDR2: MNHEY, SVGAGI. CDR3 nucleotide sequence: TGTGCCAGCCTTTATCCGGGTGACAGGGCCGAGCTTTCTTTT. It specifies CASLYPGDRAELSF.

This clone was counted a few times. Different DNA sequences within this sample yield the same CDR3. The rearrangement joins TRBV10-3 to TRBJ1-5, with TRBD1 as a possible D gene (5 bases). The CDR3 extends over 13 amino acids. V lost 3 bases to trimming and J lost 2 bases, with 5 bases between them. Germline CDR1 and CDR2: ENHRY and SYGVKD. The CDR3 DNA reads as TGTGCCATCAGTGACAGGGGCAATCAGCCCCAGCATTTT. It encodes CAISDRGNQPQHF.

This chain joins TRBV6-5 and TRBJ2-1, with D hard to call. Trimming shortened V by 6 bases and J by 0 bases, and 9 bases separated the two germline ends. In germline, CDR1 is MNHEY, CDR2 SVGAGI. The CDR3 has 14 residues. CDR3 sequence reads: CASSYRLSYNEQFF. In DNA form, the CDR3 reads TGTGCCAGCAGCTATCGTCTCTCCTACAATGAGCAGTTCTTC.

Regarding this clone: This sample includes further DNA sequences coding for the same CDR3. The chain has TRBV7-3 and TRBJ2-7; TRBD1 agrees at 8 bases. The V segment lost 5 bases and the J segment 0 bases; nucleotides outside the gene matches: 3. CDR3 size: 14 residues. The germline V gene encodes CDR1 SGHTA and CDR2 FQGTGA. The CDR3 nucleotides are TGTGCCAGCAGCCTGACAGGGGACTCCTACGAGCAGTACTTC. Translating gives CASSLTGDSYEQYF.

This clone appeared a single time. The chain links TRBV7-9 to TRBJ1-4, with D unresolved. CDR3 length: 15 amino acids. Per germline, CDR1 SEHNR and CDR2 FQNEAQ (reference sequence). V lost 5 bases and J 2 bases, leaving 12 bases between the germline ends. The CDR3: CASSAPRATNEKLFF. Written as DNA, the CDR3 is TGTGCCAGCAGCGCCCCACGAGCGACTAATGAAAAACTGTTTTTT.

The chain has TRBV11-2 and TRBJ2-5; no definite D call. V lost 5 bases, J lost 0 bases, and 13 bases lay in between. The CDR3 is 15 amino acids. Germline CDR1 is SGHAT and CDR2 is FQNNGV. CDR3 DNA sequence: TGTGCCAGCAGCCCCTTGTCCCAGGACCAAGAGACCCAGTACTTC. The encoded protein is CASSPLSQDQETQYF. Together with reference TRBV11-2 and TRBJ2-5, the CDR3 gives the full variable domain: EAGVAQSPRYKIIEKRQSVAFWCNPISGHATLYWYQQILGQGPKLLIQFQNNGVVDDSQLPKDRFSAERLKGVDSTLKIQPAKLEDSAVYLCASSPLSQDQETQYFGPGTRLLVL.

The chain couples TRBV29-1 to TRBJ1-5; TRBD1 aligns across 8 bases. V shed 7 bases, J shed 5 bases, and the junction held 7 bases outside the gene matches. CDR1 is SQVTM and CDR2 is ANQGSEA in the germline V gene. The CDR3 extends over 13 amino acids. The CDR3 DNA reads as TGCAGCGCCCGAAAGGACAGGGATCAGCCCCAGCATTTT. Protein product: CSARKDRDQPQHF.

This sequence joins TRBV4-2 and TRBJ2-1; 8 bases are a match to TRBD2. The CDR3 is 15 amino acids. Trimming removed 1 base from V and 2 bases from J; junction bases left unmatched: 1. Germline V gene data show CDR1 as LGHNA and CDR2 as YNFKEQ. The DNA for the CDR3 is TGTGCCAGCAGCCAAGCGGGGGGGGCCTACAATGAGCAGTTCTTC. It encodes CASSQAGGAYNEQFF.

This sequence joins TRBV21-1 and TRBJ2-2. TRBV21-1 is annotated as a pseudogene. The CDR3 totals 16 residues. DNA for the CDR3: TGTGCCAGCAGCAGGGCGGGACATACGAACACCGGGGAGCTGTTTTTT. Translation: CASSRAGHTNTGELFF.

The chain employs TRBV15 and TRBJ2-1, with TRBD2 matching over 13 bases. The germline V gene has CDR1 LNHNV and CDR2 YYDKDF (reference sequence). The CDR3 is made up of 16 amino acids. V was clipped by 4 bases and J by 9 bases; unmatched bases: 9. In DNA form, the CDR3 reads TGTGCCACCAGCACCTGGGGACTAGCGGGAAAAGGTGAGCAGTTCTTC. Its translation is CATSTWGLAGKGEQFF.

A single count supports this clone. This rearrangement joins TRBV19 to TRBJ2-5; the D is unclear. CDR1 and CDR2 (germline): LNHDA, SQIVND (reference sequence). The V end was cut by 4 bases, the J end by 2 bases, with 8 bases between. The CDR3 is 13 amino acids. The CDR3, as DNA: TGTGCCAGTAGTACGACAATTCAAGAGACCCAGTACTTC. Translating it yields CASSTTIQETQYF.

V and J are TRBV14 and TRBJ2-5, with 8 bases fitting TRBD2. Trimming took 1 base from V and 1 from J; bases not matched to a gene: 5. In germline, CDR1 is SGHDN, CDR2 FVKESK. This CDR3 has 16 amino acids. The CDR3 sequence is CASSQGAGGSQETQYF. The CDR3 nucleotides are TGTGCCAGCAGCCAAGGGGCGGGAGGCTCCCAAGAGACCCAGTACTTC.

The CDR3 DNA reads as TGCGCCAGCAGCCTTACTTGGAGCACCTACAATGAGCAGTTCTTC. This codes for CASSLTWSTYNEQFF. This chain uses TRBV4-3 with TRBJ2-1; D ambiguous. Germline V gene sequence: CDR1 LGHNA, CDR2 YSLEER. CDR3 length: 15 amino acids. V lost 4 bases and J lost 2, with 12 bases in between.

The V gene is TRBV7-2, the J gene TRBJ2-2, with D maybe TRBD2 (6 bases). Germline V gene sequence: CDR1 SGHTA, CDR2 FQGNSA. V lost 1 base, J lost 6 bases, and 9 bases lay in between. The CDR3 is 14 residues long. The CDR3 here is CASSLGSGPGELFF. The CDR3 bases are TGTGCCAGCAGCTTAGGTAGCGGCCCCGGGGAGCTGTTTTTT.

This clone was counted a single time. This CDR3 is CASFGEKKAYEQYF. The CDR3 nucleotides are TGTGCCAGCTTTGGAGAGAAGAAAGCCTACGAGCAGTACTTC. The V and J genes are TRBV28 and TRBJ2-7; D is unclear. Per the germline V gene, CDR1 is MDHEN and CDR2 is SYDVKM. V gave up 8 bases and J gave up 2 bases, with 16 bases separating them. The CDR3 consists of 14 residues.

CDR3: CASSQPSLSGVPGQGRYGYTF. In nucleotides, the CDR3 is TGTGCCAGCAGCCAGCCGAGTTTAAGTGGAGTACCGGGACAGGGAAGGTATGGCTACACCTTC. The chain recombines TRBV14 with TRBJ1-2, with 9 bases fitting TRBD1. The germline gives CDR1 SGHDN, CDR2 FVKESK. This CDR3 is 21 amino acids long. V shed 3 bases and J 5 bases; nucleotides not matched to a gene: 25.

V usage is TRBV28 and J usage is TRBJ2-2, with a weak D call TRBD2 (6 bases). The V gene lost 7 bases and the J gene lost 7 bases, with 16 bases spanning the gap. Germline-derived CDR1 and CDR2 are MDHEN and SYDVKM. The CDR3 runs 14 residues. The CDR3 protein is CASIMGGVGGELFF. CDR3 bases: TGTGCCAGCATTATGGGGGGAGTCGGCGGGGAGCTGTTTTTT.

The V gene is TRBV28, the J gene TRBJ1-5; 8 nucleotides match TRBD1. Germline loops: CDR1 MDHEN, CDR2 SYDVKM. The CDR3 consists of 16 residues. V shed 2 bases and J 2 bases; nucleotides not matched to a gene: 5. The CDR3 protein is CASSLPQGGGNQPQHF. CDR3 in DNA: TGTGCCAGCAGTTTACCACAGGGGGGGGGCAATCAGCCCCAGCATTTT.

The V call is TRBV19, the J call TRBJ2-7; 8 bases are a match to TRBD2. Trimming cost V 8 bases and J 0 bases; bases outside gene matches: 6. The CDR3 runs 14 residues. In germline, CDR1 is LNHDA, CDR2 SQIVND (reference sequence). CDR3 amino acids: CASGTSGRSYEQYF. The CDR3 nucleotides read TGTGCCAGTGGAACTAGCGGTCGCTCCTACGAGCAGTACTTC.

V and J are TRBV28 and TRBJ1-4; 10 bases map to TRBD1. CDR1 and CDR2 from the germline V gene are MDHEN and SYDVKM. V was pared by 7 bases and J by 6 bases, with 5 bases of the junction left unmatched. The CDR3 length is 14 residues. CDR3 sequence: CASNAGQGYEKLFF. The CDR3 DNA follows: TGTGCCAGCAATGCGGGACAGGGGTATGAAAAACTGTTTTTT.

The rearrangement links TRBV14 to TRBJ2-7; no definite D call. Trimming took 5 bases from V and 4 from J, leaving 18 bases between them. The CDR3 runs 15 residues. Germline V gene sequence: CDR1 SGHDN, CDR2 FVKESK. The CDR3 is CASSGRKISQYEQYF. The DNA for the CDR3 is TGTGCCAGCAGCGGAAGAAAGATAAGCCAGTACGAGCAGTACTTC.

CDR3: CASRGSLGRGANVLTF. The CDR3, as DNA: TGTGCCAGCAGGGGGAGTCTGGGCCGCGGGGCCAACGTCCTGACTTTC. J is TRBJ2-6 and V is TRBV28; tentative D call: TRBD2 (5 bases). With 6 bases removed from V and 4 bases from J, the gap between germline ends came to 16 bases. In germline, CDR1 is MDHEN, CDR2 SYDVKM. The CDR3 totals 16 residues.

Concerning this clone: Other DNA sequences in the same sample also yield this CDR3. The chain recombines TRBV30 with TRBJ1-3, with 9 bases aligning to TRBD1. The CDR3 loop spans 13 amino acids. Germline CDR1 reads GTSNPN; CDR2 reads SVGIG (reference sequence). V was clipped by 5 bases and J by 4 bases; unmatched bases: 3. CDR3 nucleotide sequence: TGTGCCTGGTCACAGGGGGCGGGAAACACCATATATTTT. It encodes CAWSQGAGNTIYF.

CDR3 bases: TGTGCCAGCAGCGACCTCGGCGGGACAGGGAGGCCCTATGGCTACACCTTC. Protein: CASSDLGGTGRPYGYTF. The chain recombines TRBV9 with TRBJ1-2; TRBD1 agrees at 9 bases. The germline V gene encodes CDR1 SGDLS and CDR2 YYNGEE. The CDR3 totals 17 residues. Germline trimming cut 3 bases from V and 4 bases from J; bases unmatched to any gene: 13.

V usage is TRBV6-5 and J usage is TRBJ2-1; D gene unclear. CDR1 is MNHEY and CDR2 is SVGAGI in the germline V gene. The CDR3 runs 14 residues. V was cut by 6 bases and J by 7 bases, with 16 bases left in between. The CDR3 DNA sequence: TGTGCCAGCAGCCGAACGCTGGCCCATAATGAGCAGTTCTTC. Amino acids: CASSRTLAHNEQFF.

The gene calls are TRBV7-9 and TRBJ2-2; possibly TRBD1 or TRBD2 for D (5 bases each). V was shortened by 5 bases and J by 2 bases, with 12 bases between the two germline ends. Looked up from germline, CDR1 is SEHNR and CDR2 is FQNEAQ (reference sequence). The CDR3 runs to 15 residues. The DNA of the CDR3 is TGTGCCAGCAGCCTAATTGGGGGAAACACCGGGGAGCTGTTTTTT. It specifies CASSLIGGNTGELFF.

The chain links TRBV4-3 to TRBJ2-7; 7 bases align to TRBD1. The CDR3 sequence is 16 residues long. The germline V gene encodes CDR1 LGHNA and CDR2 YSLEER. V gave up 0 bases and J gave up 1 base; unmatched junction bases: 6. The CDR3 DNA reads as TGCGCCAGCAGCCAAGACCGGCAGGGGGTGTCCTACGAGCAGTACTTC. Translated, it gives CASSQDRQGVSYEQYF.

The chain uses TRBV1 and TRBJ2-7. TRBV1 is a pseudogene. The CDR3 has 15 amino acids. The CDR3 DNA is TGCACCAGCAGCCAAGAAGGGAAAGAGAAGCGCGAGCAGTACTTC. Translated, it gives CTSSQEGKEKREQYF.